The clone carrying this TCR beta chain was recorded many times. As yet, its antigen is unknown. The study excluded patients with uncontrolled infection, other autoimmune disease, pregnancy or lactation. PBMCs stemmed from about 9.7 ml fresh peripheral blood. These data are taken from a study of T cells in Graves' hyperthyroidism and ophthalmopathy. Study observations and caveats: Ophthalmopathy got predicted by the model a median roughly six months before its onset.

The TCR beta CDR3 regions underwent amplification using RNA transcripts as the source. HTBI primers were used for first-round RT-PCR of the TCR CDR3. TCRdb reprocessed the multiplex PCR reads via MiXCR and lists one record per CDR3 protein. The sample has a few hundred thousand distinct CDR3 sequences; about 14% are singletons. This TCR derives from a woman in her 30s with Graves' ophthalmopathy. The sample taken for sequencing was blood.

The CDR3 loop is CASSPGLAGSTDTQYF. DNA of the CDR3: TGTGCCAGCAGTCCGGGACTAGCGGGGAGCACAGATACGCAGTATTTT. This chain uses TRBV28 with TRBJ2-3; 13 bases map to TRBD2. V dropped 5 bases and J dropped 0; count of bases not matched to a gene: 2. The CDR3 runs 16 residues. The germline CDR1 and CDR2 sequences are MDHEN and SYDVKM.